The 26 T cell receptor beta chains listed next were all sequenced from one sample in a study of cytomegalovirus exposure and HLA in healthy donors. Only in-frame clones appear in the TCRdb table, and some are missing; sequencing was by immunoSEQ multiplex PCR. This table has about 260,000 clones, roughly 88% appearing once. The sequencing input was PBMCs. All receptors come from a woman under 40 in good health and CMV-seronegative.

The chain has TRBV11-2 and TRBJ1-2; D call uncertain. CDR1 is SGHAT and CDR2 is FQNNGV in the germline V gene. The CDR3 is made up of 13 amino acids. The germline V and J ends were trimmed by 5 bases and 5 bases, with 12 bases remaining between them. CDR3 region: CASSAVPQYGYTF. DNA of the CDR3: TGTGCCAGCAGCGCCGTGCCTCAATATGGCTACACCTTC.

Here the CDR3 DNA reads TGTGCCAGCTCACCACTGGGAGTTGAGCAGTTCTTC. Residues: CASSPLGVEQFF. The chain has TRBV18 and TRBJ2-1; a possible D gene is TRBD2 (5 bases). V lost 1 base to trimming and J lost 9 bases, with 7 bases between them. The length of the CDR3 is 12 residues. CDR1 KGHSH and CDR2 LQKENI come from the germline V gene.

The CDR3 DNA reads TGTGCCAGTAGTCTTAGGACTAGCGGAACAGATACGCAGTATTTT. It specifies CASSLRTSGTDTQYF. The chain couples TRBV19 to TRBJ2-3; TRBD2 matches at 10 bases. The junction had 5 bases not matched to a gene; V was cut back by 5 bases and J by 3 bases. The CDR3 is 15 amino acids. Germline V CDR1 and CDR2: LNHDA, SQIVND (reference sequence).

The chain has TRBV28 and TRBJ2-3; 10 bases are a match to TRBD2. Germline CDR1 and CDR2: MDHEN and SYDVKM. The CDR3 length is 16 residues. V shed 4 bases, J shed 1 base, and the junction held 5 bases outside the gene matches. CDR3 sequence: CASSSLAGDGTDTQYF. DNA of the CDR3: TGTGCCAGCAGTTCTCTAGCGGGAGATGGCACAGATACGCAGTATTTT.

The gene calls are TRBV6-1 and TRBJ1-1; D is ambiguous. This CDR3 spans 14 amino acids. Germline CDR1 reads MNHNS; CDR2 reads SASEGT. V was shortened by 4 bases and J by 1 base, with 10 bases between the two germline ends. CDR3 loop: CASSAYGKNTEAFF. DNA of the CDR3: TGTGCCAGCAGTGCCTACGGAAAGAACACTGAAGCTTTCTTT.

The gene calls are TRBV5-1 and TRBJ2-5; 11 positions match TRBD1. The CDR3 totals 14 residues. V lost 6 bases, J lost 5 bases, and 6 bases stayed unmatched. From germline, CDR1 is SGHRS and CDR2 YFSETQ. CDR3 DNA sequence: TGCGCCAGCACTGGACAGGGGGCTATGGAGACCCAGTACTTC. Translation: CASTGQGAMETQYF.

The chain carries TRBV19 and TRBJ2-7; D may be TRBD1 (7 bases). V lost 0 bases and J lost 0, with 18 bases in between. Germline CDR1 is LNHDA and CDR2 is SQIVND (reference sequence). The CDR3 sequence is 18 residues long. Here the CDR3 DNA reads TGTGCCAGTAGTATAGACCTATTGGAGGGACAGATCTCCTACGAGCAGTACTTC. Protein: CASSIDLLEGQISYEQYF. Looking up the rest from reference TRBV19 and TRBJ2-7 gives the full variable domain: DGGITQSPKYLFRKEGQNVTLSCEQNLNHDAMYWYRQDPGQGLRLIYYSQIVNDFQKGDIAEGYSVSREKKESFPLTVTSAQKNPTAFYLCASSIDLLEGQISYEQYFGPGTRLTVT.

The chain uses TRBV7-8 and TRBJ2-1; TRBD1 matches 8 bases. Trimming cost V 5 bases and J 0 bases; bases outside gene matches: 9. Per germline, CDR1 SGHVS and CDR2 FQNEAQ. CDR3 size: 17 residues. This CDR3 is CASSGRRGRSSYNEQFF. The CDR3 coding sequence is TGTGCCAGCAGCGGCCGCAGGGGGCGCAGCTCCTACAATGAGCAGTTCTTC.

The chain is built from TRBV6-6 and TRBJ2-5; TRBD1 aligns across 10 bases. This CDR3 is built from 14 residues. After removal of 4 bases from V and 4 bases from J, the junction contained 3 bases not matched to a gene. Germline values: CDR1 MNHNY, CDR2 SVGAGI (reference sequence). The CDR3 loop reads CASSLTGGPETQYF. CDR3 bases: TGTGCCAGCAGTTTGACAGGGGGCCCAGAGACCCAGTACTTC.

The genes are TRBV27 and TRBJ2-1, with unresolved D. In germline, CDR1 is MNHEY, CDR2 SMNVEV (reference sequence). This CDR3 spans 14 amino acids. V dropped 3 bases and J dropped 0 bases, with 6 bases sitting between them. CDR3 nucleotide sequence: TGTGCCAGCAGTTTTGGAGACTCCTACAATGAGCAGTTCTTC. Protein product: CASSFGDSYNEQFF.

In this sample, this clone turned up once. The rearrangement uses TRBV4-3 and TRBJ2-1; D might be TRBD2 (5 bases). Per germline, CDR1 LGHNA and CDR2 YSLEER. V was pared by 1 base and J by 7 bases, with 17 bases between. The CDR3 has 16 amino acids. The CDR3 region has the DNA TGCGCCAGCAGCCAAGGTACCCTAGCTTGGGTGAATGAGCAGTTCTTC. It specifies CASSQGTLAWVNEQFF.

This clone has a single count. The V gene is TRBV28, the J gene TRBJ2-1; D may be TRBD1 (8 bases). Germline loops: CDR1 MDHEN, CDR2 SYDVKM. V lost 3 bases and J 3 bases, leaving 12 bases between the germline ends. The CDR3 runs 15 residues. CDR3 region: CASSLYRGGYNEQFF. The CDR3 region has the DNA TGTGCCAGCAGTTTGTACAGGGGGGGCTACAATGAGCAGTTCTTC.

The chain joins TRBV4-1 to TRBJ2-1; 9 bases are shared with TRBD2. The CDR3 spans 17 residues. Trimming removed 1 base from V and 9 bases from J; junction bases left unmatched: 13. Per germline, CDR1 MGHRA and CDR2 YSYEKL. As DNA, the CDR3 is TGCGCCAGCAGCCAAGGGGTTCTAGCGGGAAAGTCGAGTGAGCAGTTCTTC. This sequence encodes CASSQGVLAGKSSEQFF.

This chain joins TRBV5-1 and TRBJ2-2; 11 nucleotides match TRBD2. Losses at the gene ends were 7 bases for V and 3 bases for J; bases not matched to a gene: 8. The germline CDR1 and CDR2 sequences are SGHRS and YFSETQ. The CDR3 spans 16 residues. The CDR3 DNA sequence: TGCGCCAGCCTACCAACTAGCGGGAGCTACACCGGGGAGCTGTTTTTT. The encoded protein is CASLPTSGSYTGELFF. The whole variable domain, remainder taken from reference TRBV5-1 and TRBJ2-2, is KAGVTQTPRYLIKTRGQQVTLSCSPISGHRSVSWYQQTPGQGLQFLFEYFSETQRNKGNFPGRFSGRQFSNSRSEMNVSTLELGDSALYLCASLPTSGSYTGELFFGEGSRLTVL.

This chain connects TRBV7-9 to TRBJ2-2; 7 bases agree with TRBD2. The ends lost 8 bases at V and 5 bases at J; junction bases unmatched: 2. Germline assignment: CDR1 SEHNR and CDR2 FQNEAQ (reference sequence). The CDR3 is 12 residues long. CDR3 in amino acids: CASGLGTGELFF. In nucleotides, the CDR3 is TGTGCCAGCGGACTAGGGACCGGGGAGCTGTTTTTT.

The chain couples TRBV2 to TRBJ2-5; TRBD2 agrees at 11 bases. The V segment lost 4 bases and the J segment 4 bases; nucleotides outside the gene matches: 5. Germline V gene sequence: CDR1 SNHLY, CDR2 FYNNEI. The CDR3 has 15 amino acids. In DNA, the CDR3 is TGTGCCAGCAGTGGACTAGCGGGAATGGGAGAGACCCAGTACTTC. It is translated as CASSGLAGMGETQYF.

This rearrangement joins TRBV4-3 to TRBJ1-5, with 7 nucleotides matching TRBD1. The CDR3 loop spans 16 amino acids. J lost 6 bases, V lost 1 base, and 9 bases had no gene match. Germline V gene sequence: CDR1 LGHNA, CDR2 YSLEER. The CDR3 coding sequence is TGCGCCAGCAGCCAAGGGGTAGGACAGGAGGGTCAGCCCCAGCATTTT. This codes for CASSQGVGQEGQPQHF.

The genes are TRBV28 and TRBJ2-5, with 7 nucleotides matching TRBD1. The ends lost 5 bases at V and 0 bases at J; junction bases unmatched: 12. Germline V CDR1 and CDR2: MDHEN, SYDVKM. The CDR3 totals 17 residues. The CDR3 region has the DNA TGTGCCAGCAGTCCCAGACAGGGTACGAAGGACCAAGAGACCCAGTACTTC. Translated: CASSPRQGTKDQETQYF. The entire variable domain, with the rest obtained from reference TRBV28 and TRBJ2-5, is as follows: DVKVTQSSRYLVKRTGEKVFLECVQDMDHENMFWYRQDPGLGLRLIYFSYDVKMKEKGDIPEGYSVSREKKERFSLILESASTNQTSMYLCASSPRQGTKDQETQYFGPGTRLLVL.

V gene TRBV13 combines with J gene TRBJ2-2; no definite D call. V was pared by 6 bases and J by 6 bases, with 14 bases between. Looked up from germline, CDR1 is PRHDT and CDR2 is FYEKMQ (reference sequence). This CDR3 contains 14 residues. The CDR3 loop reads CASSSTPISGELFF. The CDR3 nucleotides are TGTGCCAGCAGTTCCACCCCGATCTCCGGGGAGCTGTTTTTT.

This clone appeared once. The CDR3 bases are TGCGCCAGCAGCCAAGAATTCCCATACTCGGGACAGGGGGCCGATACGCAGTATTTT. Its protein is CASSQEFPYSGQGADTQYF. V is TRBV4-3 and J is TRBJ2-3, with TRBD1 matching 12 bases. The CDR3 extends over 19 amino acids. The junction had 13 bases not matched to a gene; V was cut back by 0 bases and J by 6 bases. The V gene's germline CDR1 is LGHNA and CDR2 YSLEER.

This clone was recorded only once. The V gene is TRBV27, the J gene TRBJ2-7; the D gene is possibly TRBD1 (7 bases). This CDR3 is 15 amino acids long. The V gene lost 8 bases and the J gene lost 3 bases, with 20 bases spanning the gap. Germline CDR1 MNHEY, CDR2 SMNVEV (reference sequence). The CDR3 sequence: CASQGGLGGGYEQYF. CDR3 sequence (DNA): TGTGCCAGCCAGGGGGGCCTGGGGGGCGGCTACGAGCAGTACTTC.

The chain is built from TRBV11-2 and TRBJ2-4; D gene ambiguous. CDR3 length: 16 residues. Looked up from germline, CDR1 is SGHAT and CDR2 is FQNNGV. Between the trimmed V and J ends, which lost 7 bases and 1 base, there was a span of 17 bases. The CDR3 region is CASTKGGRGAKNIQYF. The CDR3 coding sequence is TGTGCCAGCACCAAGGGCGGTCGTGGGGCCAAAAACATTCAGTACTTC.

This clone was found many times. The chain employs TRBV25-1 and TRBJ2-7; D not resolved. Germline V gene data show CDR1 as MGHDK and CDR2 as SYGVNS. The CDR3 runs 13 residues. Trimming took 10 bases from V and 1 from J, leaving 14 bases between them. CDR3 DNA sequence: TGTGCCACCGCTTTGGGCACTTCCTACGAGCAGTACTTC. It codes for CATALGTSYEQYF.

The V and J genes are TRBV5-6 and TRBJ1-4; 7 bases are a match to TRBD1. The CDR3 runs 19 residues. Germline assignment: CDR1 SGHDT and CDR2 YYEEEE. The V segment lost 0 bases and the J segment 1 base; nucleotides outside the gene matches: 12. Here the CDR3 DNA reads TGTGCCAGCAGCTTGGGAGTACGACAGGGAGTAGGAACTAATGAAAAACTGTTTTTT. This translates into CASSLGVRQGVGTNEKLFF.

The chain is built from TRBV7-8 and TRBJ1-1, with D perhaps TRBD1 (6 bases). Trimming stripped 7 bases from V and 0 bases from J, with 15 bases between. The CDR3 has 15 residues. The germline CDR1 and CDR2 sequences are SGHVS and FQNEAQ. For the CDR3, the DNA is TGTGCCAGCACCCTAGGGGGGTCCATGAACACTGAAGCTTTCTTT. Protein: CASTLGGSMNTEAFF.

Here the CDR3 DNA reads TGTGCCAGTGGACGGCACAATCAGCCCCAGCATTTT. Amino acid sequence: CASGRHNQPQHF. The chain recombines TRBV19 with TRBJ1-5; D gene uncertain. With 8 bases removed from V and 3 bases from J, the gap between germline ends came to 8 bases. CDR1 is LNHDA, CDR2 SQIVND, per germline (reference sequence). The CDR3 is 12 residues long.